This TCR beta chain was obtained from a study of OX40 agonist ivuxolimab in advanced cancers. As for the study in general: Patients received ivuxolimab, an intravenous treatment, every 2 weeks at 0.01 to 10 mg/kg. Checkpoint inhibitors had been given previously to roughly 36% of patients. Study observations and caveats: Among the lowest peripheral clonal expansion occurred in 0.1-3.0 mg/kg partial responders.

The CDR3 consists of 15 residues. CDR1 is SGHVS and CDR2 is FQNEAQ in the germline V gene. V shed 5 bases and J 6 bases; nucleotides not matched to a gene: 7. Anyone with autoimmune disease history or systemic immunosuppression was excluded. Measured with immunoSEQ multiplex PCR; TCRdb has only the in-frame clones, and not every one. The data hold under 150,000 clones, with 75% to 90% observed a single time. Of note for this clone: Its antigen is still unknown. At the DNA level, this CDR3 is encoded by other sequences in the same sample as well.

The TCR comes from an adult with an advanced solid tumor such as melanoma, head and neck, liver or kidney cancer. The V gene is TRBV7-8, the J gene TRBJ2-2; the match to TRBD2 covers 9 bases. The sample consisted of CD4+ or CD8+ T cells sorted from blood, taken in a trial of the OX40 agonist ivuxolimab. CDR3 region: CASSSRLADSGELFF. CDR3 DNA: TGTGCCAGCAGCAGTCGACTAGCGGATTCCGGGGAGCTGTTTTTT. Full variable domain (remainder filled in from reference TRBV7-8 and TRBJ2-2): GAGVSQSPRYKVAKRGQDVALRCDPISGHVSLFWYQQALGQGPEFLTYFQNEAQLDKSGLPSDRFFAERPEGSVSTLKIQRTQQEDSAVYLCASSSRLADSGELFFGEGSRLTVL.